These 12 T cell receptor beta chains were all obtained from the same sample, sequenced in a study of radiation and T cells in renal cell carcinoma. Time point denoted: baseline pretreatment blood. As to treatment: 15 Gy SBRT to primary tumor, nephrectomy 4 weeks later. Only in-frame clones appear in the TCRdb table, and some are missing; sequencing was by immunoSEQ multiplex PCR. Found here are about 140,000 clones, approximately 82% of them singletons; the top ten hold 20% to 25%. Specimen: blood, collected from a patient whose treatment included radiotherapy and nephrectomy. The receptors were gathered from a woman aged 45-60 years with renal cell carcinoma.

The chain has TRBV7-9 and TRBJ1-2; the D is unclear. CDR1 and CDR2 (germline): SEHNR, FQNEAQ (reference sequence). Trimming shortened V by 3 bases and J by 3 bases, and 8 bases separated the two germline ends. The CDR3 loop spans 13 amino acids. The CDR3 sequence: CASSFDIHYGYTF. The CDR3 coding sequence is TGTGCCAGCAGCTTCGACATCCACTATGGCTACACCTTC.

The rearrangement joins TRBV5-4 to TRBJ2-7; TRBD2 aligns across 8 bases. Trimming at V came to 6 bases and at J to 0 bases, leaving 14 bases not matched to a gene. The CDR3 consists of 17 residues. Germline CDR1 is SGHNT and CDR2 is YYREEE (reference sequence). The DNA for the CDR3 is TGTGCCAGCAACTCACTTCCCGCGCGGGGGGCCTCCTACGAGCAGTACTTC. It specifies CASNSLPARGASYEQYF.

The chain carries TRBV5-1 and TRBJ2-5; 14 nucleotides line up with TRBD2. V gave up 3 bases and J gave up 4 bases; unmatched junction bases: 2. The CDR3 has 15 amino acids. Germline V gene data show CDR1 as SGHRS and CDR2 as YFSETQ. Here the CDR3 reads CASSSGLAGGETQYF. For the CDR3, the DNA is TGCGCCAGCAGCTCCGGACTAGCGGGAGGAGAGACCCAGTACTTC.

This clone appeared a few times. This chain connects TRBV14 to TRBJ2-1; the match to TRBD1 covers 10 bases. The germline CDR1 and CDR2 sequences are SGHDN and FVKESK. After removal of 4 bases from V and 8 bases from J, the junction contained 2 bases not matched to a gene. CDR3 length: 13 amino acids. The CDR3 here is CASSLGTGDEQFF. The CDR3 DNA reads as TGTGCCAGCAGCCTTGGGACAGGGGATGAGCAGTTCTTC. Filled out from reference TRBV14 and TRBJ2-1, the complete variable domain reads EAGVTQFPSHSVIEKGQTVTLRCDPISGHDNLYWYRRVMGKEIKFLLHFVKESKQDESGMPNNRFLAERTGGTYSTLKVQPAELEDSGVYFCASSLGTGDEQFFGPGTRLTVL.

This chain uses TRBV4-1 with TRBJ2-7; 12 bases map to TRBD2. V gave up 4 bases and J gave up 0 bases; unmatched junction bases: 4. The CDR3 sequence is 16 residues long. The germline gives CDR1 MGHRA, CDR2 YSYEKL. The CDR3 DNA reads TGCGCCAGCAGCCCTATGACTAGCGGGAGCTCCTACGAGCAGTACTTC. Translated: CASSPMTSGSSYEQYF.

The sample holds one count of this clone. Additional DNA sequences in this sample encode the identical CDR3. This sequence joins TRBV4-1 and TRBJ1-4; TRBD1 aligns across 7 bases. The junction had 14 bases not matched to a gene; V was cut back by 7 bases and J by 6 bases. The CDR3 is 16 amino acids. CDR1 is MGHRA, CDR2 YSYEKL, per germline. This CDR3 is CASTTRGTGEYEKLFF. CDR3 coding DNA: TGCGCCAGCACCACAAGGGGTACAGGGGAGTATGAAAAACTGTTTTTT.

The chain recombines TRBV2 with TRBJ1-4; D possibly corresponds to TRBD1 (6 bases). Germline V gene data show CDR1 as SNHLY and CDR2 as FYNNEI. V dropped 1 base and J dropped 7 bases, with 16 bases sitting between them. The CDR3 has 16 amino acids. The CDR3, as DNA: TGTGCCAGCAGTGAAGTAGAAGGGGGGGCGACTGAAAAACTGTTTTTT. This encodes CASSEVEGGATEKLFF. The complete variable domain, with remaining parts taken from reference TRBV2 and TRBJ1-4, reads EPEVTQTPSHQVTQMGQEVILRCVPISNHLYFYWYRQILGQKVEFLVSFYNNEISEKSEIFDDQFSVERPDGSNFTLKIRSTKLEDSAMYFCASSEVEGGATEKLFFGSGTQLSVL.

V usage is TRBV6-4 and J usage is TRBJ2-2, with TRBD1 matching 9 bases. The CDR3 runs to 15 residues. V gave up 6 bases and J gave up 3 bases; unmatched junction bases: 5. Germline assignment: CDR1 MRHNA and CDR2 SNTAGT. The CDR3 loop is CASSRTGVDTGELFF. The DNA of the CDR3 is TGTGCCAGCAGCCGGACAGGGGTCGACACCGGGGAGCTGTTTTTT.

V usage is TRBV6-5 and J usage is TRBJ1-2; a possible D gene is TRBD1 (5 bases). V lost 2 bases to trimming and J lost 7 bases, with 14 bases between them. Germline V gene sequence: CDR1 MNHEY, CDR2 SVGAGI. The CDR3 extends over 14 amino acids. The CDR3 DNA reads TGTGCCAGCAGTTACCAGGCAGGGCAGACTGGCTACACCTTC. It specifies CASSYQAGQTGYTF.

The CDR3 sequence is CAWSEGGGGGETQYF. CDR3 DNA sequence: TGTGCCTGGAGTGAGGGCGGCGGTGGGGGGGAGACCCAGTACTTC. V usage is TRBV30 and J usage is TRBJ2-5; possibly TRBD2 for D (6 bases). V was trimmed by 1 base and J by 5 bases, leaving 17 bases between them. CDR1 GTSNPN and CDR2 SVGIG come from the germline V gene (reference sequence). CDR3 length: 15 amino acids.

This chain links TRBV18 with TRBJ1-1, with no clear D. This CDR3 comprises 15 residues. Germline V gene sequence: CDR1 KGHSH, CDR2 LQKENI. Trimming removed 3 bases at V and 5 bases at J, with 16 bases between. This CDR3 reads CASSPRPPGGTEAFF. In DNA, the CDR3 is TGTGCCAGCTCACCCCGTCCCCCCGGAGGTACTGAAGCTTTCTTT.

This rearrangement joins TRBV5-1 to TRBJ2-4; 7 positions match TRBD1. Germline V gives CDR1 SGHRS, CDR2 YFSETQ. The CDR3 sequence is 13 residues long. V was pared by 3 bases and J by 8 bases, with 5 bases of the junction left unmatched. The CDR3 bases are TGCGCCAGCAGCTCGGAAGGGGGCGACATTCAGTACTTC. Protein product: CASSSEGGDIQYF.